A selection of T cell receptor beta chains follows, all from one sample in a study of blood T cell repertoires in COVID-19. Data came from immunoSEQ multiplex PCR; TCRdb stores just in-frame clones and leaves some out. The data show around 50,000 clones, 80% to 90% seen once. Input material: peripheral blood. These receptors were collected from an elderly woman with acute or convalescent COVID-19. The CDR3 runs from the conserved cysteine through the conserved F or W.

>TRBJ2-4|TRBV6-5
CASSSAPGVENIQYF
>TRBJ2-7|TRBV9
CASSATVQGHEQYF
>TRBJ2-3|TRBV10-1
CASSETGSSTDTQYF
>TRBJ2-7|TRBV7-8
CASSTRQGRQYF
>TRBJ1-2|TRBV25-1
CATSPRDRIGYTF
>TRBJ1-4|TRBV14
CASSHGGEKLFF
>TRBJ1-1|TRBV30
CAWNAGTSNTEAFF
>TRBJ2-3|TRBV6-2/TRBV6-3
CASSYVGTDTQYF
>TRBJ1-4|TRBV5-8
CASSLGRGRINEKLFF
>TRBJ1-5|TRBV6-6
CASSYSDTSRQPQHF
>TRBJ2-7|TRBV6-5
CASSYTKGHYDYEQYF
>TRBJ1-4|TRBV5-1
CASSLTGGNTNEKLFF
>TRBJ1-3|TRBV2
CASSGRGWDSGNTIYF
>TRBJ1-5|TRBV30
CAWRPQGLSTNQPQHF
>TRBJ2-1|TRBV4-1
CASSQENRNEQFF
>TRBJ2-7|TRBV19
CASSRRTQREAYEQYF
>TRBJ1-1|TRBV2
CASSVRYTEAFF
>TRBJ2-2|TRBV7-2
CASSPGAGTTGELFF
>TRBJ2-5|TRBV5-1
CASSSAGTSGETQYF
>TRBJ2-1|TRBV12-3/TRBV12-4
CASSVRPNEQFF
>TRBJ1-3|TRBV5-6
CASSLDRGLNTIYF
>TRBJ1-3|TRBV19
CASSILGSRNSGNTIYF
>TRBJ2-3|TRBV18
CASSPGQGVTDTQYF
>TRBJ2-1|TRBV5-1
CASSLDGFPRDEQFF
>TRBJ1-3|TRBV30
CAWSSGRGHGNTIYF
>TRBJ1-2|TRBV19
CASTTAGFYGYTF
>TRBJ1-6|TRBV5-4
CASTVQGLNSPLHF
>TRBJ2-7|TRBV7-2
CASSSDRGFKQYF
>TRBJ1-2|TRBV4-1
CASSLGGYPSGGYTF
>TRBJ1-2|TRBV7-8
CASGKDSNYGYTF
>TRBJ2-7|TRBV5-1
CASSSGQGHEQYF
>TRBJ1-2|TRBV2
CASSEVPARGYTF
>TRBJ1-2|TRBV6-1
CASSEVTGTNGGYTF
>TRBJ1-1|TRBV12-3/TRBV12-4
CASSFGQGLAFF
>TRBJ2-1|TRBV30
CAWSVPAYRNEQFF